Following are 20 T cell receptor beta chains from one sample sequenced in a study of vaccination and CD4 T cells after COVID-19. Noted treatment: roughly 10-day PBMC culture with coronavirus spike peptide pools or control peptides (ViraFEST assay). These TCRs are of unknown antigen specificity. The assay that was used to sequence DNA from cultured CD4+ T cells was the Oncomine TCR Beta short-read assay. TCRdb reprocessed the PCR reads via MiXCR and lists one record per CDR3 protein. The sample has some 4,600 distinct CDR3 sequences, roughly a fifth seen once; the top ten hold around 20%. The sample was CD4+ T cells from blood, cultured in vitro. These receptors came from a human donor who had recovered from COVID-19.

The table lists this clonotype with a few counts. V is TRBV5-5 and J is TRBJ1-1; D is ambiguous. There are 16 residues in the CDR3. Germline assignment: CDR1 SGHKS and CDR2 YYEKEE (reference sequence). With 5 bases removed from V and 1 base from J, the gap between germline ends came to 18 bases. The CDR3 sequence: CASSLLTRVENTEAFF. The DNA of the CDR3 is TGTGCCAGCAGTCTTCTAACTAGGGTGGAGAACACTGAAGCTTTCTTT.

A few counts support this clonotype. This rearrangement joins TRBV3-1 to TRBJ1-2; TRBD1 agrees at 9 bases. The CDR3 sequence is 14 residues long. Looked up from germline, CDR1 is LGHDT and CDR2 is YNNKEL (reference sequence). Trimming removed 5 bases from V and 4 bases from J; junction bases left unmatched: 5. CDR3 sequence reads: CASSSDRGLYGYTF. The CDR3 region has the DNA TGTGCCAGCAGCTCGGACAGGGGACTCTATGGCTACACCTTC. Supplemented by reference TRBV3-1 and TRBJ1-2, the full variable domain reads DTAVSQTPKYLVTQMGNDKSIKCEQNLGHDTMYWYKQDSKKFLKIMFSYNNKELIINETVPNRFSPKSPDKAHLNLHINSLELGDSAVYFCASSSDRGLYGYTFGSGTRLTVV.

This clonotype was counted only a few times. DNA of the CDR3: TGCGCCAGCAGTGAGTCCATAGGGGTAGCGAGGGCTTTCTTT. Protein product: CASSESIGVARAFF. The chain is built from TRBV10-1 and TRBJ1-1; a possible D gene is TRBD1 (5 bases). The CDR3 totals 14 residues. Trimming left V 0 bases short and J 11 bases short, with 16 bases between. The V gene's germline CDR1 is WNHNN and CDR2 SYGVQD (reference sequence).

This clonotype rates as medium-sized. This chain links TRBV6-1 with TRBJ2-2; 9 bases fit TRBD1. Trimming removed 8 bases from V and 4 bases from J; junction bases left unmatched: 2. CDR3 length equals 13 residues. CDR1 is MNHNS, CDR2 SASEGT, per germline. The CDR3 DNA sequence: TGTGCCAGCCGGGACAGGGTCACCGGGGAGCTGTTTTTT. Protein product: CASRDRVTGELFF.

The chain uses TRBV7-3 and TRBJ2-1, with D perhaps given as TRBD1 or TRBD2 (5 bases each). The CDR3 contains 17 residues. Trimming pared 0 bases from V and 7 bases from J, leaving 19 bases between. Germline V gene sequence: CDR1 SGHTA, CDR2 FQGTGA. The CDR3 sequence is CASSLTTTSGTPNEQFF. CDR3 nucleotides: TGTGCCAGCAGCTTAACCACCACTTCCGGGACGCCGAATGAGCAGTTCTTC.

This chain joins TRBV5-4 and TRBJ2-7, with D uncertain. The CDR3 totals 13 residues. V dropped 2 bases and J dropped 3 bases, with 9 bases sitting between them. Germline CDR1 reads SGHNT; CDR2 reads YYREEE (reference sequence). CDR3: CASSFMPYYEQYF. In DNA, the CDR3 is TGTGCCAGCAGCTTTATGCCCTACTACGAGCAGTACTTC.

This clonotype was seen a handful of times. The CDR3 DNA is TGTGCCACCAGCAGAGATGGAAGGGATTGGGATGGCTACACCTTC. Encoded protein: CATSRDGRDWDGYTF. This rearrangement joins TRBV15 to TRBJ1-2; D gene ambiguous. Trimming removed 0 bases at V and 6 bases at J, with 14 bases between. CDR1 is LNHNV and CDR2 is YYDKDF in the germline V gene (reference sequence). The CDR3 length is 15 residues.

Only a few counts were recorded for this clonotype. This sequence joins TRBV20-1 and TRBJ1-1; tentative D call: TRBD1 (6 bases). Per germline, CDR1 DFQATT and CDR2 SNEGSKA (reference sequence). The CDR3 runs to 13 residues. V dropped 3 bases and J dropped 5 bases, with 13 bases sitting between them. CDR3 coding DNA: TGCAGTGCTAGGACGGGGGCGGGGACTGAAGCTTTCTTT. Protein sequence: CSARTGAGTEAFF.

This clonotype showed up just a few times. This chain joins TRBV15 and TRBJ1-3, with 10 bases identical to TRBD1. Germline CDR1 LNHNV, CDR2 YYDKDF (reference sequence). This CDR3 is 15 amino acids long. J lost 3 bases, V lost 3 bases, and 2 bases had no gene match. The CDR3 nucleotides read TGTGCCACCAGCAGCCGGACAGGGGGTGGAAACACCATATATTTT. Translating gives CATSSRTGGGNTIYF.

J is TRBJ1-1 and V is TRBV19; TRBD1 might be the D (6 bases). Trimming removed 5 bases at V and 13 bases at J, with 26 bases between. In germline, CDR1 is LNHDA, CDR2 SQIVND (reference sequence). CDR3 length equals 15 residues. For the CDR3, the DNA is TGTGCCAGTAGTTTTGACGCAGAGGGGACACGGTCGGGTTTCTTT. This encodes CASSFDAEGTRSGFF.

For this clonotype: This may arise from a read error, as a much more abundant clone is one base away. The conserved phenylalanine or tryptophan is not found at the CDR3 terminus, so this likely reflects a read error. CDR3: CAWSAEITQTQYC. As DNA, the CDR3 is TGTGCCTGGAGTGCTGAGATAACCCAGACCCAGTACTGC. The chain uses TRBV30 and TRBJ2-5; no clear D gene. V lost 1 base and J lost 6, with 12 bases in between. Per germline, CDR1 GTSNPN and CDR2 SVGIG (reference sequence). The CDR3 spans 13 residues.

This clonotype has just a few counts. The V call is TRBV20-1, the J call TRBJ2-7; 10 nucleotides line up with TRBD2. CDR1 is DFQATT and CDR2 is SNEGSKA in the germline V gene (reference sequence). The CDR3 has 16 amino acids. Germline trimming cut 3 bases from V and 4 bases from J; bases unmatched to any gene: 12. CDR3: CSASGASLAGQYEQYF. The CDR3 DNA follows: TGCAGTGCTAGTGGCGCTTCACTAGCGGGGCAATACGAGCAGTACTTC.

The chain combines TRBV29-1 with TRBJ2-1, with D perhaps matching TRBD1 or TRBD2 (5 bases each). This CDR3 comprises 14 residues. V was cut by 6 bases and J by 0 bases, with 12 bases left in between. CDR1 is SQVTM and CDR2 is ANQGSEA in the germline V gene. CDR3 in amino acids: CSVFWGSSYNEQFF. The DNA for the CDR3 is TGCAGCGTCTTTTGGGGGAGCTCCTACAATGAGCAGTTCTTC.

This clonotype was detected only a few times. J is TRBJ2-7 and V is TRBV7-9, with 7 bases identical to TRBD1. CDR3 length equals 14 residues. Germline V gives CDR1 SEHNR, CDR2 FQNEAQ (reference sequence). The V gene end was trimmed by 5 bases and the J gene end by 3 bases; junction bases not matched to a gene: 7. This CDR3 is CASSIRQGHYEQYF. CDR3 nucleotide sequence: TGTGCCAGCAGCATAAGACAGGGCCACTACGAGCAGTACTTC.

The J gene is TRBJ1-2, the V gene TRBV6-1; weak D call: TRBD1 (5 bases). The CDR3 length is 12 residues. Germline V gene data show CDR1 as MNHNS and CDR2 as SASEGT. Trimming took 2 bases from V and 8 from J, leaving 9 bases between them. The CDR3 region is CASSEQGEGYTF. The CDR3 DNA reads TGTGCCAGCAGTGAACAAGGGGAGGGCTACACCTTC.

There are a few counts of this clonotype. The chain employs TRBV6-1 and TRBJ1-3, with no clear D. Trimming left V 3 bases short and J 0 bases short, with 9 bases between. The length of the CDR3 is 15 residues. Germline-derived CDR1 and CDR2 are MNHNS and SASEGT. The CDR3 sequence is CASSDATASGNTIYF. The CDR3 DNA is TGTGCCAGCAGTGACGCTACCGCCTCTGGAAACACCATATATTTT.

This chain connects TRBV28 to TRBJ1-1; 7 nucleotides line up with TRBD1. The V segment lost 5 bases and the J segment 2 bases; nucleotides outside the gene matches: 5. Per germline, CDR1 MDHEN and CDR2 SYDVKM. There are 14 residues in the CDR3. The CDR3 DNA reads as TGTGCCAGCAGTCTCGACAGGGTTAACACTGAAGCTTTCTTT. This codes for CASSLDRVNTEAFF.

This clonotype ranks as medium-sized (0.01 to 0.1%). The V call is TRBV12-3 or TRBV12-4, the J call TRBJ1-2; D unresolved. V was trimmed by 7 bases and J by 4 bases, leaving 16 bases between them. The CDR3 extends over 14 amino acids. In DNA form, the CDR3 reads TGTGCCAGCACCTTACGTCCAGGAAGCTATGGCTACACCTTC. Translating it yields CASTLRPGSYGYTF.

The rearrangement links TRBV5-1 to TRBJ2-2; D ambiguous. Germline CDR1 reads SGHRS; CDR2 reads YFSETQ. Trimming removed 3 bases at V and 2 bases at J, with 8 bases between. The CDR3 covers 14 residues. For the CDR3, the DNA is TGCGCCAGCAGCTCCCCGTCTAACACCGGGGAGCTGTTTTTT. Its protein is CASSSPSNTGELFF.

The chain has TRBV15 and TRBJ2-5, with D perhaps being TRBD1 or TRBD2 (6 bases each). The germline V gene encodes CDR1 LNHNV and CDR2 YYDKDF (reference sequence). The V end lost 4 bases, the J end lost 5 bases, and 23 bases lay between the germline ends. This CDR3 contains 17 residues. As DNA, the CDR3 is TGTGCCACCAGCAACATCCTAGGGGGGCCCTCCCGGGAGACCCAGTACTTC. Translated: CATSNILGGPSRETQYF.